This T cell receptor beta chain stems from a study of tissue T cells after allogeneic stem cell transplantation. Study as a whole: Pathologist review favored tissue samples showing histologically apparent lymphocytes.

Retrospectively chosen non-transplant comparators had other cancers and at least five gastrointestinal samples, without known gastrointestinal disease. Some clones are missing from TCRdb's copy, which holds only in-frame ones; the method was immunoSEQ multiplex PCR. Of about 4,000 clones detected, roughly 70% appear once; the ten largest clones hold about 9%. This clone was recorded once. The antigen is unknown. General study findings and limits: TCR repertoires tracked anatomic similarity, regardless of disease or transplant status.

Here the sequenced sample was left colon tissue, taken at autopsy. The TCR sequence derives from a woman aged 18-49 years with breast cancer.

The CDR3 DNA is TGTGCCAGCAGCTTAGGGTCCCTGGGGTACACTGAAGCTTTCTTT. Amino acids: CASSLGSLGYTEAFF. The chain couples TRBV7-2 to TRBJ1-1; the D is unclear. Germline lookup yields CDR1 SGHTA and CDR2 FQGNSA. The CDR3 is 15 amino acids. Trimming left V 1 base short and J 3 bases short, with 12 bases between. The whole variable domain, filled in from reference TRBV7-2 and TRBJ1-1, reads GAGVSQSPSNKVTEKGKDVELRCDPISGHTALYWYRQSLGQGLEFLIYFQGNSAPDKSGLPSDRFSAERTGGSVSTLTIQRTQQEDSAVYLCASSLGSLGYTEAFFGQGTRLTVV.